This entry features one T cell receptor beta chain sequence. The target antigen is unknown. Unique molecular identifier tags were affixed to discrete cDNA molecules. In TCRdb, the 5' RACE reads were re-called with MiXCR into one record per CDR3 protein. The sample yields 97,000 or so distinct CDR3 sequences, around 13% seen once. This sample is part of a study of early T cells in non-severe SARS-CoV-2 infection. Study at large: Bulk RNA taken from unsorted whole blood was sequenced, leaving chains unpaired.

Findings and caveats of the study: Reliance on VDJdb matching favored anti-spike CD8 responses; private and CD4 specificities were missed.

The sequence derives from an adult who was a healthcare worker with PCR-confirmed SARS-CoV-2 infection or an uninfected control (not recorded which). Sequencing used whole blood.

This CDR3 reads CASSRDGPAPDTQYF. The CDR3 DNA is TGTGCCAGCAGTCGCGACGGCCCGGCGCCAGATACGCAGTATTTT. This chain joins TRBV6-5 and TRBJ2-3, with D uncertain. Germline lookup yields CDR1 MNHEY and CDR2 SVGAGI. This CDR3 comprises 15 residues. Trimming stripped 5 bases from V and 4 bases from J, with 16 bases between.